The 26 T cell receptor beta chains in this list originate from one sample, sequenced in a study of CD8 T cells in Susac syndrome. The authors reverse transcribed roughly 0.5 to 1 ug RNA with random hexamers. TCRdb re-called the immunoSEQ multiplex PCR reads through MiXCR, storing one row per CDR3 protein. The sample yields approximately 180,000 distinct CDR3 sequences, approximately 94% seen once. Input material: CD4+ T cells from PBMCs. Every receptor here comes from a human donor with multiple sclerosis.

The chain combines TRBV5-1 with TRBJ2-3, with 7 bases matching TRBD1. The CDR3 covers 14 residues. Germline V gives CDR1 SGHRS, CDR2 YFSETQ. V was pared by 3 bases and J by 5 bases, with 6 bases of the junction left unmatched. The CDR3 DNA sequence: TGCGCCAGCAGCTCGACAGGGAGTGGAGATACGCAGTATTTT. Its protein product is CASSSTGSGDTQYF.

CDR3 in DNA: TGCAGTGCTATTAGCCGCGTCGCGAACACCGGGGAGCTGTTTTTT. Protein: CSAISRVANTGELFF. V gene TRBV20-1 combines with J gene TRBJ2-2, with no clear D. The CDR3 length is 15 residues. Trimming removed 4 bases from V and 0 bases from J, with 12 bases in between. CDR1 DFQATT and CDR2 SNEGSKA come from the germline V gene (reference sequence).

As DNA, the CDR3 is TGTGCCAGCAGCCCCGGGACAGGCACCGGGGATGAGCAGTTCTTC. It translates to CASSPGTGTGDEQFF. This chain links TRBV11-2 with TRBJ2-1, with 8 bases fitting TRBD1. The CDR3 runs to 15 residues. J was trimmed by 8 bases and V by 5 bases; bases with no gene match: 11. The germline V gene encodes CDR1 SGHAT and CDR2 FQNNGV.

V usage is TRBV12-3 or TRBV12-4 and J usage is TRBJ2-7, with 10 bases that match TRBD1. The J segment lost 5 bases and the V segment lost 4 bases, leaving 11 bases of the junction unmatched. The CDR3 has 16 residues. CDR3 sequence reads: CASSSHQGQGMNEQYF. The CDR3 bases are TGTGCCAGCAGTTCCCACCAGGGACAGGGGATGAACGAGCAGTACTTC.

This chain connects TRBV19 to TRBJ1-2; D unclear. Germline CDR1 and CDR2: LNHDA and SQIVND (reference sequence). CDR3 size: 11 residues. V lost 10 bases and J lost 7, with 13 bases in between. In DNA form, the CDR3 reads TGTGCCACCGTAGGACGGACTGGCTACACCTTC. Its protein is CATVGRTGYTF.

This sequence joins TRBV5-6 and TRBJ2-1; D is ambiguous. The CDR3 totals 12 residues. Trimming shortened V by 4 bases and J by 8 bases, and 10 bases separated the two germline ends. The germline CDR1 and CDR2 sequences are SGHDT and YYEEEE. The CDR3 reads CASSLGFDEQFF. CDR3 sequence (DNA): TGTGCCAGCAGCCTGGGGTTTGATGAGCAGTTCTTC.

The chain uses TRBV4-2 and TRBJ2-2, with 7 bases aligning to TRBD1. V shed 8 bases and J 7 bases; nucleotides not matched to a gene: 1. Germline-derived CDR1 and CDR2 are LGHNA and YNFKEQ. This CDR3 is built from 11 residues. The CDR3: CASQGVGELFF. The DNA for the CDR3 is TGTGCCAGCCAGGGGGTCGGGGAGCTGTTTTTT.

In its sample, this clonotype was seen a few times. The V call is TRBV29-1, the J call TRBJ2-7; TRBD1 matches 7 bases. The CDR3 spans 13 residues. Germline lookup yields CDR1 SQVTM and CDR2 ANQGSEA. J gave up 3 bases and V 6 bases, and 8 bases lay outside the gene matches. CDR3 in amino acids: CSVGTAIDYEQYF. The DNA for the CDR3 is TGCAGCGTCGGGACAGCAATTGACTACGAGCAGTACTTC.

V usage is TRBV3-1 and J usage is TRBJ2-7; D unclear. The CDR3 length is 15 residues. CDR1 LGHDT and CDR2 YNNKEL come from the germline V gene (reference sequence). V gave up 1 base and J gave up 8 bases, with 18 bases separating them. Here the CDR3 DNA reads TGTGCCAGCAGCCAAGCCGCGGATACCTTACGCAAGCAGTACTTC. Its protein is CASSQAADTLRKQYF.

The rearrangement links TRBV29-1 to TRBJ1-5; D may be TRBD1 (5 bases). The CDR3 runs to 13 residues. Germline V CDR1 and CDR2: SQVTM, ANQGSEA. The ends were cut back, 4 bases at V and 7 bases at J, with 14 bases in the middle. The chain's CDR3 is CSVVPRVGQPQHF. In nucleotides, the CDR3 is TGCAGCGTTGTACCCAGGGTAGGGCAGCCCCAGCATTTT.

The chain joins TRBV29-1 to TRBJ1-2; D is undetermined. CDR1 and CDR2 from the germline V gene are SQVTM and ANQGSEA. The CDR3 runs 14 residues. V was pared by 5 bases and J by 8 bases, with 21 bases between. For the CDR3, the DNA is TGCAGCGTTCAGGACGGGAATGGAGGATGGGGCTACACCTTC. Its protein is CSVQDGNGGWGYTF.

The count of this clonotype is one. The gene calls are TRBV3-1 and TRBJ2-3; 9 bases match TRBD2. V gave up 6 bases and J gave up 4 bases; unmatched junction bases: 5. The CDR3 spans 14 residues. Germline CDR1 LGHDT, CDR2 YNNKEL (reference sequence). The CDR3 DNA sequence: TGTGCCAGCAGAACTAGCGGGTCGGCAGATACGCAGTATTTT. Amino acid sequence: CASRTSGSADTQYF.

CDR3 region: CASSFDRLYNSPLHF. The CDR3 region has the DNA TGTGCCAGCAGTTTCGACAGACTTTATAATTCACCCCTCCACTTT. The genes are TRBV28 and TRBJ1-6; D is perhaps TRBD1 (5 bases). Trimming cost V 3 bases and J 4 bases, with 10 bases left between them. The CDR3 is 15 amino acids. Germline V gene data show CDR1 as MDHEN and CDR2 as SYDVKM. Variable domain in full (rest from reference TRBV28 and TRBJ1-6): DVKVTQSSRYLVKRTGEKVFLECVQDMDHENMFWYRQDPGLGLRLIYFSYDVKMKEKGDIPEGYSVSREKKERFSLILESASTNQTSMYLCASSFDRLYNSPLHFGNGTRLTVT.

The chain carries TRBV23-1 and TRBJ2-2; D is undetermined. TRBV23-1 is assigned to the ORF class and has an uncertain function. The CDR3 is 15 amino acids. Between the trimmed V and J ends, which lost 5 bases and 0 bases, there was a span of 10 bases. Written as DNA, the CDR3 is TGCGCCAGCAGTGGGCGCGGCGCGAACACCGGGGAGCTGTTTTTT. This translates into CASSGRGANTGELFF.

V and J are TRBV6-5 and TRBJ2-7; a possible D gene is TRBD2 (6 bases). The V gene lost 2 bases and the J gene lost 3 bases, with 8 bases spanning the gap. Germline CDR1 MNHEY, CDR2 SVGAGI. The CDR3 consists of 13 residues. The CDR3 region is CASSYRDFYEQYF. Here the CDR3 DNA reads TGTGCCAGCAGTTACCGGGACTTCTACGAGCAGTACTTC.

This rearrangement joins TRBV2 to TRBJ1-5; no clear D gene. The CDR3 length is 13 residues. The V end lost 2 bases, the J end lost 5 bases, and 7 bases lay between the germline ends. Germline V gene data show CDR1 as SNHLY and CDR2 as FYNNEI. CDR3 loop: CASSETRHQPQHF. CDR3 sequence (DNA): TGTGCCAGCAGTGAAACACGCCATCAGCCCCAGCATTTT.

V is TRBV9 and J is TRBJ2-7; D is unresolved. In germline, CDR1 is SGDLS, CDR2 YYNGEE. The CDR3 spans 14 residues. V lost 0 bases and J lost 3, with 10 bases in between. The CDR3 loop is CASSVDGDNYEQYF. The CDR3 region has the DNA TGTGCCAGCAGCGTAGATGGCGACAACTACGAGCAGTACTTC.

The CDR3 is CASSQAFPGRRPLEQYF. In DNA, the CDR3 is TGTGCCAGCAGCCAAGCATTTCCGGGACGGAGGCCTTTGGAGCAGTACTTC. The chain combines TRBV14 with TRBJ2-7, with D perhaps assigned TRBD1 or TRBD2 (5 bases each). Trimming left V 1 base short and J 7 bases short, with 23 bases between. The CDR3 contains 17 residues. Germline lookup yields CDR1 SGHDN and CDR2 FVKESK.

This sequence joins TRBV14 and TRBJ2-7; D remains ambiguous. The CDR3 consists of 16 residues. V lost 3 bases and J 4 bases, leaving 19 bases between the germline ends. Germline loops: CDR1 SGHDN, CDR2 FVKESK. The CDR3 DNA reads TGTGCCAGCAGCCATGGTGGGTCCTCCCGTATATACGAGCAGTACTTC. Residues: CASSHGGSSRIYEQYF.

This rearrangement joins TRBV19 to TRBJ1-1; weak D call: TRBD1 (5 bases). CDR3 length: 13 residues. V was shortened by 5 bases and J by 10 bases, with 17 bases between the two germline ends. CDR1 and CDR2 from the germline V gene are LNHDA and SQIVND (reference sequence). The CDR3 region has the DNA TGTGCCAGTAGTTACTCCGGGACCTTCGCAGCTTTCTTT. Translated, it gives CASSYSGTFAAFF.

The count of this clonotype is one. V usage is TRBV29-1 and J usage is TRBJ2-3; 11 bases are shared with TRBD2. Germline lookup yields CDR1 SQVTM and CDR2 ANQGSEA. This CDR3 has 21 residues. Trimming at V came to 3 bases and at J to 4 bases, leaving 24 bases not matched to a gene. The chain's CDR3 is CSVDRMGGLAANKRRADTQYF. The CDR3 nucleotides read TGCAGCGTTGACCGAATGGGGGGACTAGCGGCAAACAAACGGCGGGCAGATACGCAGTATTTT.

The rearrangement uses TRBV30 and TRBJ1-1; no firm D call. CDR1 and CDR2 from the germline V gene are GTSNPN and SVGIG (reference sequence). The CDR3 contains 11 residues. The germline V and J ends were trimmed by 6 bases and 2 bases, with 7 bases remaining between them. CDR3 DNA sequence: TGTGCCTGCCACAGTAACACTGAAGCTTTCTTT. It translates to CACHSNTEAFF. Drawing the rest from reference TRBV30 and TRBJ1-1, the complete variable domain is SQTIHQWPATLVQPVGSPLSLECTVEGTSNPNLYWYRQAAGRGLQLLFYSVGIGQISSEVPQNLSASRPQDRQFILSSKKLLLSDSGFYLCACHSNTEAFFGQGTRLTVV.

The chain employs TRBV4-2 and TRBJ2-5; no clear D. Trimming pared 2 bases from V and 7 bases from J, leaving 11 bases between. Germline V gene lookup returns CDR1 LGHNA and CDR2 YNFKEQ. The length of the CDR3 is 13 residues. CDR3: CASSQPTPGTQYF. CDR3 nucleotides: TGTGCCAGCAGCCAACCTACCCCAGGGACCCAGTACTTC.

The rearrangement joins TRBV6-2 or TRBV6-3 to TRBJ2-1; possibly TRBD1 for D (5 bases). CDR3 size: 13 residues. Looked up from germline, CDR1 is MNHEY and CDR2 is SVGEGT. Trimming shortened V by 5 bases and J by 6 bases, and 11 bases separated the two germline ends. The CDR3, as DNA: TGTGCCAGCAGTCAGGGTAAGGGCAATGAGCAGTTCTTC. It specifies CASSQGKGNEQFF.

This clonotype occurred a few times. The junction departs from germline at one end; a sequencing error may be responsible. The chain combines TRBV7-7 with TRBJ2-5; no definite D call. The germline V gene has CDR1 SSHAT and CDR2 FNYEAQ (reference sequence). CDR3 size: 13 residues. CDR3 sequence reads: CASSSVPQETQYF. The CDR3 DNA is TGTGCTAGCAGCTCCGTTCCTCAAGAGACCCAGTACTTC.

This CDR3 is CAISEIGTEAFF. Here the CDR3 DNA reads TGTGCCATCAGTGAAATCGGCACTGAAGCTTTCTTT. The chain is built from TRBV10-3 and TRBJ1-1, with D unresolved. CDR1 is ENHRY, CDR2 SYGVKD, per germline. V lost 3 bases and J 4 bases, leaving 6 bases between the germline ends. The length of the CDR3 is 12 residues.